The next 2 T cell receptor beta chains were all read from a single sample in a study of OX40 agonist ivuxolimab in advanced cancers. Library preparation was by the immunoSEQ multiplex PCR assay. The table comes from immuneACCESS by way of TCRdb, which keeps in-frame sequences with V and J called. Part of the clones is missing from these tables; in studies checked, under half for an unresolved V gene and the rest for unknown reasons. The sample records over 100,000 clones, around 91% of which are singletons. The ten biggest clones cover around 0.53% of the sample. The starting material was CD4+ or CD8+ T cells sorted from blood, obtained in a trial of the OX40 agonist ivuxolimab. Every receptor here comes from an adult with an advanced solid tumor such as melanoma, head and neck, liver or kidney cancer.

This chain links TRBV19 with TRBJ2-5; TRBD1 matches 7 bases. CDR3 length: 15 amino acids. V lost 1 base and J lost 2; bases outside the gene matches: 4. CDR1 and CDR2 from the germline V gene are LNHDA and SQIVND (reference sequence). The CDR3 DNA sequence: TGTGCCAGTAGTATAGGGGGACAGCCGCAAGAGACCCAGTACTTC. Translating it yields CASSIGGQPQETQYF.

This clone was counted once. The J gene is TRBJ1-1, the V gene TRBV5-6; 10 bases fit TRBD1. The CDR3 covers 13 residues. Germline lookup yields CDR1 SGHDT and CDR2 YYEEEE. V shed 3 bases and J 11 bases; nucleotides not matched to a gene: 7. The DNA of the CDR3 is TGTGCCAGCAGCTACGGGACAGGGGAGAGGGCTTTCTTT. Its translation is CASSYGTGERAFF.